The clone carrying this T cell receptor beta chain appeared a single time. Its cognate antigen is unknown. The sample is drawn from a study of T-cell reconstitution after alpha-beta-depleted transplantation in children. Germline V gene data show CDR1 as SGHRS and CDR2 as YFSETQ. This CDR3 spans 14 amino acids. Trimming removed 3 bases from V and 7 bases from J, with 14 bases in between. Study findings and constraints: Reportedly, alpha-beta T cells present about two months post-transplant originated from several hundred expanded clones of graft origin. Surviving recipient cells, namely T cells and thymic progenitors, were the source of high day-60 TCRbeta diversity in some patients. The authors attributed T-cell counts and diversity one year after transplant mostly to newly produced T cells.

Preparing the TCRbeta library involved the use of unique molecular identifiers. TCRdb redid the calling of the PCR reads with MiXCR, one entry per CDR3 protein. The table lists about 420,000 distinct CDR3 sequences, 15% to 20% of them singletons. Material: PBMCs, mostly from graft donor cells, obtained 360 days after TCRalphabeta/CD19-depleted stem cell transplant. The clonotype was recovered from a boy in the first two years of life who had a stem cell transplant for Wiskott-Aldrich syndrome, so the T cells may come from the graft donor. The chain couples TRBV5-1 to TRBJ2-1; TRBD2 might be the D (6 bases). DNA of the CDR3: TGCGCCAGCAGCTGGACTAAACCACGTAATGAGCAGTTCTTC. Residues: CASSWTKPRNEQFF.